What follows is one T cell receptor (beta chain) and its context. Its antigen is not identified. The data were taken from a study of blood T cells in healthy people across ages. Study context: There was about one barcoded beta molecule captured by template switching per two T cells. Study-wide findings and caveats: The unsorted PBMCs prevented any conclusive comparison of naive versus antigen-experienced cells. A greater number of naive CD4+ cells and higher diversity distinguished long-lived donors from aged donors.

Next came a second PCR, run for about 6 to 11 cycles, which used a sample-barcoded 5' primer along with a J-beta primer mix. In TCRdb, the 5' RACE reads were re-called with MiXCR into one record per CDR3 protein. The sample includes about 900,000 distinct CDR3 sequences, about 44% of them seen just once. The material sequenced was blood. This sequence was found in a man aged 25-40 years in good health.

CDR3 protein: CATSSYKDSQYF. Written as DNA, the CDR3 is TGTGCCACCAGCAGCTACAAGGATTCGCAGTATTTT. The gene calls are TRBV15 and TRBJ2-3; D uncertain. V gave up 3 bases and J gave up 10 bases, with 11 bases separating them. The CDR3 is 12 residues long. The germline gives CDR1 LNHNV, CDR2 YYDKDF (reference sequence).